This T cell receptor beta chain was obtained from a study of cytomegalovirus exposure and HLA in healthy donors. Likely unrecorded immune exposures existed in these nominally healthy donors. PCR amplification relied on 60 Vbeta primers (plus 13 Jbeta primers). Profiling relied on immunoSEQ multiplex PCR, and the TCRdb table lists in-frame clones only, not all of them. The sample includes about 120,000 clones, roughly 70% of them seen just once. The TCR originated in a woman aged 18-29 years in good health and CMV-seronegative. The sequencing sample was made of PBMCs.

The CDR3 region has the DNA TGTGCCAGCAGCTTAACAGGGAACTCCTACGAGCAGTACTTC. Its protein product is CASSLTGNSYEQYF. The chain combines TRBV11-2 with TRBJ2-7; perhaps TRBD1 as D (6 bases). The CDR3 length is 14 residues. Germline V CDR1 and CDR2: SGHAT, FQNNGV. V lost 2 bases and J 0 bases, leaving 8 bases between the germline ends.